These T cell receptor beta chains were read from a single sample in a study of cytomegalovirus exposure and HLA in healthy donors. Clones were read by immunoSEQ multiplex PCR, and TCRdb kept only the in-frame ones, dropping some. The data contain about 92,000 clones, 85% to 95% of them seen just once; the ten biggest clones take up around 1.1%. The specimen sequenced was PBMCs. All receptors come from a woman between 25 and 40 years old in good health and CMV-seropositive. Each CDR3 is given with its conserved first and last residue. D genes are given only for firm matches. Expanded clones get a size class; other rows say once, few or many, or leave the size out.

>-|-|TRBJ2-1|TRBV18
TGTGCCAGCTCACCACCGGGTGGGAGCTCCTACAATGAGCAGTTCTTC
CASSPPGGSSYNEQFF
>-|-|TRBJ1-2|TRBV19
TGTGCCAGTGGGCAGTACTATGGCTACACCTTC
CASGQYYGYTF
>-|TRBD1|TRBJ1-1|TRBV19
TGTGCCAGTTCCGGTTTGGTCAACAGGGGTCGTCAAGCTTTCTTT
CASSGLVNRGRQAFF
>-|-|TRBJ2-7|TRBV6-1
TGTGCCACCACTGTTCCCTACCCCTCCTACGAGCAGTACTTC
CATTVPYPSYEQYF
>-|-|TRBJ1-2|TRBV19
TGTGCCAGTACCCCCCGGGGGGTAGATGGCTACACCTTC
CASTPRGVDGYTF
>once|TRBD2|TRBJ2-5|TRBV4-2
TGTGCCAGCAGCCAAGAGGGACTAGCGGGAGCCCAAGAGACCCAGTACTTC
CASSQEGLAGAQETQYF
>-|TRBD2|TRBJ2-1|TRBV5-6
TGTGCCAGCAGCCCCTCCAAGCGGGAGGGCCTTTACAATGAGCAGTTCTTC
CASSPSKREGLYNEQFF
>-|TRBD2|TRBJ2-3|TRBV5-4
TGTGCCAGCAGCTCCGAACTAGCGCGCAGCACAGATACGCAGTATTTT
CASSSELARSTDTQYF
>-|TRBD1|TRBJ1-2|TRBV30
TGTGCCTGGATCTCTGACAGGGGGTATGGCTACACCTTC
CAWISDRGYGYTF
>-|-|TRBJ1-3|TRBV28
TGTGCCAGCAGTTTTGTCAGGGTCTCTGGAAACACCATATATTTT
CASSFVRVSGNTIYF
>-|TRBD1|TRBJ2-7|TRBV7-9
TGTGCCAGCAGCCCCCCGGACAGGGGGCTGTACGAGCAGTACTTC
CASSPPDRGLYEQYF
>-|TRBD2|TRBJ2-7|TRBV9
TGTGCCAGCAGCGTAGCTGCGGGAGGGGTCTACGAGCAGTACTTC
CASSVAAGGVYEQYF
>-|-|TRBJ2-3|TRBV6-1
TGTGCCAGCAGTGGACAATACCCCCCAGATACGCAGTATTTT
CASSGQYPPDTQYF
>-|TRBD2|TRBJ2-1|TRBV7-6
TGTGCCAGCAGCTCTACTAGCGGCGACTACAATGAGCAGTTCTTC
CASSSTSGDYNEQFF
>-|-|TRBJ2-7|TRBV19
TGTGCCAGTAGTATATCTCTAGGGGGTTCGCCCTACGAGCAGTACTTC
CASSISLGGSPYEQYF
>-|-|TRBJ2-7|TRBV28
TGTGCCAGCAGCTCTCCCCTCTCGGAGCAGTACTTC
CASSSPLSEQYF
>-|-|TRBJ2-7|TRBV25-1
TGTGCCAGCAGCCAAACAGGGATTTCCTACGAGCAGTACTTC
CASSQTGISYEQYF
>-|TRBD2|TRBJ2-7|TRBV5-1
TGCGCCAGCAGCCAGCGTAGGGAGGGGATTTACTACGAGCAGTACTTC
CASSQRREGIYYEQYF
>-|-|TRBJ1-2|TRBV5-4
TGTGCCAGCAGCCAAGGGGGAGGCTACACCTTC
CASSQGGGYTF
>-|-|TRBJ2-1|TRBV7-2
TGTGCCAGCAGCTTAGCGGGGACTCGCTACAATGAGCAGTTCTTC
CASSLAGTRYNEQFF
>-|-|TRBJ2-5|TRBV18
TGTGCCAGCTCACCACGAGGCGGGGGCAGGGAGACCCAGTACTTC
CASSPRGGGRETQYF
>-|TRBD2|TRBJ2-1|TRBV6-6
TGTGCCAGCAGTCTCATGCTAGCGGGAGTTAAAAATGAGCAGTTCTTC
CASSLMLAGVKNEQFF
>-|-|TRBJ1-5|TRBV19
TGTGCCAGTAGTATAGATCAGGCCCGGGGAGGCAATCAGCCCCAGCATTTT
CASSIDQARGGNQPQHF
>-|TRBD1|TRBJ2-7|TRBV6-6
TGTGCCAGCAGTAGGGACAGAGCCACCTACGAGCAGTACTTC
CASSRDRATYEQYF
>-|TRBD1|TRBJ2-5|TRBV18
TGTGCCAGCTCAAAAGGACAGGGCCGCCAAGAGACCCAGTACTTC
CASSKGQGRQETQYF
>few|TRBD2|TRBJ2-1|TRBV5-6
TGTGCCAGCAGCTTAGAATCTAGCGGGAGGCGGAATGAGCAGTTCTTC
CASSLESSGRRNEQFF
>-|-|TRBJ2-1|TRBV28
TGTGCCAGCAGTTCCCGGGTCTACAATGAGCAGTTCTTC
CASSSRVYNEQFF
>-|-|TRBJ2-5|TRBV7-3
TGTGCCAGCAGCATCGGACGGGGGGAGACCCAGTACTTC
CASSIGRGETQYF
>-|-|TRBJ1-3|TRBV7-6
TGTGCCAGCAGCTTATGGGAGGGAGGAAACACCATATATTTT
CASSLWEGGNTIYF
>-|TRBD1|TRBJ1-5|TRBV2
TGTGCCAGCAGTGAACTAGGTGGGACAGGGCTTTATCAGCCCCAGCATTTT
CASSELGGTGLYQPQHF
>-|-|TRBJ2-2|TRBV28
TGTGCCAGCAGTTTAGTCATCACCGGGGAGCTGTTTTTT
CASSLVITGELFF
>-|TRBD2|TRBJ2-1|TRBV4-3
TGCGCCAGCAGCCAAGAGACTAGCGGGGGTCATGAGCAGTTCTTC
CASSQETSGGHEQFF
>-|TRBD1|TRBJ2-5|TRBV7-9
TGTGCCAGCAGCTTAGGTGGGACAGGGGAGACCCAGTACTTC
CASSLGGTGETQYF
>-|-|TRBJ2-7|TRBV4-1
TGCGCCAGCAGCCAGACCCCCGGGTACGACGAGCAGTACTTC
CASSQTPGYDEQYF
>-|TRBD1|TRBJ2-1|TRBV25-1
TGTGCCAGCAGTGATGCGGGACAGGGGGTTGATGAGCAGTTCTTC
CASSDAGQGVDEQFF
>-|TRBD1|TRBJ2-2|TRBV7-8
TGTGCCAGCAGAGAGAACAGGGGGTATGGCACCGGGGAGCTGTTTTTT
CASRENRGYGTGELFF
>-|-|TRBJ2-3|TRBV13
TGTGCCAGCAGCTTTACAGTTGGGTTCACAGATACGCAGTATTTT
CASSFTVGFTDTQYF
>-|TRBD2|TRBJ2-1|TRBV19
TGTGCCAGTAGACCGCGGACTAGACTCTCCTACAATGAGCAGTTCTTC
CASRPRTRLSYNEQFF
>-|TRBD2|TRBJ2-3|TRBV18
TGTGCCAGCTCACCAGGTAGCGGGGTTAGCACAGATACGCAGTATTTT
CASSPGSGVSTDTQYF
>-|-|TRBJ2-2|TRBV28
TGTGCCAGCAAACAGACCCACACCGGGGAGCTGTTTTTT
CASKQTHTGELFF
>-|-|TRBJ1-5|TRBV28
TGTGCCAGCAGTCGACACTTAAATCAGCCCCAGCATTTT
CASSRHLNQPQHF
>-|-|TRBJ2-7|TRBV5-1
TGCGCCAGCAGCTATGGACAGATTTCCTACGAGCAGTACTTC
CASSYGQISYEQYF
>-|-|TRBJ2-7|TRBV10-3
TGTGCCATCAGTGAGACGGTTGGGCTAGCTGAAACCTACGAGCAGTACTTC
CAISETVGLAETYEQYF
>-|TRBD1|TRBJ2-7|TRBV5-1
TGCGCCAGCAGCTTGGGACAGGGGGCACGGTACGAGCAGTACTTC
CASSLGQGARYEQYF
>-|-|TRBJ2-3|TRBV25-1
TGTGCCAGCAGTAGGCAGGGCGCAGATACGCAGTATTTT
CASSRQGADTQYF
>once|-|TRBJ2-1|TRBV11-2
TGTGCCAGCAGCTCCTACTCCGGGACTTCCTACAATGAGCAGTTCTTC
CASSSYSGTSYNEQFF
>-|TRBD2|TRBJ2-7|TRBV5-6
TGTGCCAGCAGCCCGGCTAGCGGGACGTCCGAGCAGTACTTC
CASSPASGTSEQYF
>-|TRBD1|TRBJ2-7|TRBV5-4
TGTGCCACCCTAGACAGGGAGTTGGAAGAGCAGTACTTC
CATLDRELEEQYF
>-|-|TRBJ2-7|TRBV7-6
TGTGCCAGCAGCTTAGGCGGGGTGAGCTCCTACGAGCAGTACTTC
CASSLGGVSSYEQYF
>-|-|TRBJ1-1|TRBV27
TGTGCCAGCAGTTTATCGTGGGGGGGAGGGACTGAAGCTTTCTTT
CASSLSWGGGTEAFF
>-|-|TRBJ2-3|TRBV30
TGTGCCTGGAGACGTCTCCAGGTGGCCACAGATACGCAGTATTTT
CAWRRLQVATDTQYF
>-|TRBD2|TRBJ2-7|TRBV19
TGTGCCAGTAGTCCCCGCTTTAGCGGGGTCTCCTACGAGCAGTACTTC
CASSPRFSGVSYEQYF
>-|-|TRBJ1-1|TRBV5-1
TGCGCCAGCAGCCCCCGGGCGGGGGGTGACACTGAAGCTTTCTTT
CASSPRAGGDTEAFF
>-|-|TRBJ1-2|TRBV7-8
TGTGCCAGCAGCTTAGCGCTCCAGGTAGAAAGATATGGCTACACCTTC
CASSLALQVERYGYTF
>-|-|TRBJ2-2|TRBV7-9
TGTGCCAGCAGCTTAGCTCGGGCGGGAAACGGGGAGCTGTTTTTT
CASSLARAGNGELFF
>-|TRBD2|TRBJ2-4|TRBV19
TGTGCCAGTAAAGCGGGGGGGGCCGCCAAAAACATTCAGTACTTC
CASKAGGAAKNIQYF
>-|-|TRBJ1-2|TRBV7-2
TGTGCCAGCAGCTTGGCGGGGAGGGTTGTGTATGGCTACACCTTC
CASSLAGRVVYGYTF
>-|-|TRBJ2-1|TRBV19
TGTGCCAGTAGAACGGGAGCATACAATGAGCAGTTCTTC
CASRTGAYNEQFF